The rows below give T cell receptor beta chains drawn from one sample of a study of shared clonotypes between healthy human individuals. Libraries were prepared by immunoSEQ multiplex PCR; TCRdb keeps only in-frame clonotypes and omits some of them. This table has hundreds of thousands of clones, about 95% appearing once. The sequenced sample consisted of naive CD8+ T cells sorted from blood. Receptors originate from a woman aged 25-40 years in good health. Both conserved end residues are part of each CDR3. Fields, in order: V gene, D gene, CDR3 length, J gene, clone size, CDR3 protein, CDR3 DNA. A D gene is named only where the DNA matches it firmly. Part of the rows lack a size; the others show once, few, many or a class for expanded clones.

TRBV7-2	-	16	TRBJ1-6	-	CASSYGLSSYNSPLHF	TGTGCCAGCAGCTATGGACTGAGCTCCTATAATTCACCCCTCCACTTT
TRBV27	TRBD1	18	TRBJ2-2	-	CASSLIPRQGVIGGELFF	TGTGCCAGCAGTTTAATTCCGAGACAGGGAGTGATCGGCGGGGAGCTGTTTTTT
TRBV10-1	-	14	TRBJ2-3	-	CASSDGRGTDTQYF	TGCGCCAGCAGTGACGGGAGAGGCACAGATACGCAGTATTTT
TRBV6-1	-	14	TRBJ2-2	-	CASSGGYGTGELFF	TGTGCCAGCAGTGGAGGGTATGGCACCGGGGAGCTGTTTTTT
TRBV19	-	12	TRBJ2-2	-	CASSWLSGELFF	TGTGCCAGTAGTTGGTTATCTGGGGAGCTGTTTTTT
TRBV27	-	12	TRBJ2-5	-	CASSSGPETQYF	TGTGCCAGCAGTTCGGGACCAGAGACCCAGTACTTC
TRBV27	TRBD2	16	TRBJ2-3	once	CASSLKREVVSDTQYF	TGTGCCAGCAGTCTTAAGCGGGAGGTTGTTTCAGATACGCAGTATTTT
TRBV27	-	16	TRBJ2-7	once	CASSLLVAAGTYEQYF	TGTGCCAGCAGTTTATTGGTTGCGGCAGGTACCTACGAGCAGTACTTC
TRBV28	TRBD2	14	TRBJ2-7	-	CASRVFGGGAEQYF	TGTGCCAGCAGAGTCTTCGGGGGAGGGGCCGAGCAGTACTTC
TRBV27	TRBD1	15	TRBJ1-5	-	CASRAGTASNQPQHF	TGTGCCAGCAGGGCCGGGACAGCTAGCAATCAGCCCCAGCATTTT
TRBV19	-	14	TRBJ2-1	-	CASSIGGGYNEQFF	TGTGCCAGTAGTATAGGAGGCGGTTACAATGAGCAGTTCTTC
TRBV4-2	-	15	TRBJ2-2	-	CASSQPPSNTGELFF	TGTGCCAGCAGCCAACCCCCATCGAACACCGGGGAGCTGTTTTTT
TRBV27	-	14	TRBJ2-7	-	CASSFGRGIYEQYF	TGTGCCAGCAGTTTCGGCAGGGGCATCTACGAGCAGTACTTC
TRBV9	-	13	TRBJ2-1	once	CASSPSIGHEQFF	TGTGCCAGCAGCCCATCCATTGGGCATGAGCAGTTCTTC
TRBV7-9	TRBD1	16	TRBJ2-1	-	CASSPQQGARYNEQFF	TGTGCCAGCAGCCCACAGCAGGGGGCAAGGTACAATGAGCAGTTCTTC
TRBV7-8	TRBD2	15	TRBJ2-1	-	CASSLSGSSYNEQFF	TGTGCCAGCAGCTTAAGCGGGAGCTCCTACAATGAGCAGTTCTTC
TRBV27	TRBD1	14	TRBJ1-4	-	CASSSTGSNEKLFF	TGTGCCAGCAGTTCGACAGGGTCTAATGAAAAACTGTTTTTT
TRBV27	TRBD2	15	TRBJ2-2	-	CASTLLAEGTGELFF	TGTGCCAGCACCTTACTAGCGGAAGGCACCGGGGAGCTGTTTTTT
TRBV27	-	13	TRBJ1-2	-	CASSFGLTYGYTF	TGTGCCAGCAGTTTCGGACTGACCTATGGCTACACCTTC
TRBV4-1	-	15	TRBJ1-5	-	CASSQGRQGNQPQHF	TGCGCCAGCAGCCAAGGCCGACAGGGCAATCAGCCCCAGCATTTT
TRBV6-1	-	15	TRBJ1-5	-	CASSEQGQGNQPQHF	TGTGCCAGCAGTGAACAGGGGCAGGGTAATCAGCCCCAGCATTTT
TRBV7-9	-	14	TRBJ2-7	-	CASSPEGPAYEQYF	TGTGCCAGCAGTCCAGAGGGACCGGCCTACGAGCAGTACTTC
TRBV7-2	-	12	TRBJ1-2	once	CASSYGGGGYTF	TGTGCCAGCAGCTACGGCGGGGGGGGCTACACCTTC
TRBV27	-	14	TRBJ2-1	once	CASSLGVNDNEQFF	TGTGCCAGCAGTTTAGGAGTTAACGACAATGAGCAGTTCTTC
TRBV19	-	14	TRBJ2-7	-	CASSLLGGAGEQYF	TGTGCCAGTAGTCTCTTAGGCGGGGCGGGGGAGCAGTACTTC
TRBV28	-	16	TRBJ1-3	-	CASSLPGAAAGNTIYF	TGTGCCAGCAGTTTACCAGGAGCGGCAGCTGGAAACACCATATATTTT
TRBV9	TRBD1	13	TRBJ2-7	-	CASSLTGAYEQYF	TGTGCCAGCAGCCTGACAGGGGCCTACGAGCAGTACTTC
TRBV13	TRBD2	15	TRBJ2-3	-	CASSLAALITDTQYF	TGTGCCAGCAGCCTAGCGGCTCTAATCACAGATACGCAGTATTTT
TRBV27	TRBD1	15	TRBJ1-4	-	CASRSGTGYFEKLFF	TGTGCCAGCAGATCCGGGACAGGCTACTTTGAAAAACTGTTTTTT
TRBV30	TRBD1	14	TRBJ2-3	-	CAWSKGQGADTQYF	TGTGCCTGGAGTAAGGGACAGGGGGCAGATACGCAGTATTTT
TRBV21-1	-	15	TRBJ2-1	-	CASSTETGPTDEQFF	TGTGCCAGCAGCACAGAAACGGGGCCGACAGATGAGCAGTTCTTC
TRBV9	TRBD1	17	TRBJ1-1	-	CASSVDNEGTENNEAFF	TGTGCCAGCAGCGTAGATAATGAGGGGACAGAGAATAATGAAGCTTTCTTT
TRBV2	-	13	TRBJ1-3	-	CASDTKIGNTIYF	TGTGCCAGCGACACGAAGATTGGAAACACCATATATTTT